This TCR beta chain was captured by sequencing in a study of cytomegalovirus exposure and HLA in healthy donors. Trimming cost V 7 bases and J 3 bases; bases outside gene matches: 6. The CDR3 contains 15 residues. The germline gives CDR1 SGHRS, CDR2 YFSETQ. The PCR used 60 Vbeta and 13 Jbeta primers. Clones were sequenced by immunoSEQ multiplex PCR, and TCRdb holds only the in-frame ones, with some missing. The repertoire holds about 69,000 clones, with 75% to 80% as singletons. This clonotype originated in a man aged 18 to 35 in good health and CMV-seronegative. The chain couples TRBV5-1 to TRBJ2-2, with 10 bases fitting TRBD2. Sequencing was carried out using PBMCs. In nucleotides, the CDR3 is TGCGCCAGCCATAGAGCGGGGGGGGACACCGGGGAGCTGTTTTTT. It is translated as CASHRAGGDTGELFF.